This TCR beta chain was captured by sequencing in a study of T cell repertoires in cytomegalovirus infection. Turning to the study itself: The public TCR beta signatures pointed to both CMV infection and matching HLA type.

This clonotype was observed once. Its antigen is not known. Each CDR3 protein is one row after TCRdb ran MiXCR on the reads. The sample lists more than 250,000 distinct CDR3 sequences, roughly 25% occurring once. The CDR3 has 16 amino acids. Germline V gene sequence: CDR1 MNHEY, CDR2 SMNVEV (reference sequence). V was clipped by 5 bases and J by 3 bases, with 20 bases between them. The rearrangement joins TRBV27 to TRBJ2-7; a weak D match, TRBD1 (6 bases). The origin of this receptor is a human donor in good health (CMV status not recorded). Some clones in this sample may be carry-over from other donors' samples. Sequencing used cultured PBMCs, obtained from culture after CMV antigen stimulation. CDR3 amino acids: CASSPHRDKADYEQYF. The CDR3 DNA follows: TGTGCCAGCAGTCCCCACCGGGACAAGGCTGACTACGAGCAGTACTTC.